The rows below give T cell receptor beta chains drawn from one sample of a study of T-cell reconstitution after alpha-beta-depleted transplantation in children. One entry per CDR3 protein, called by TCRdb with MiXCR from the PCR reads. The sample lists some 590,000 distinct CDR3 sequences; under 12% were seen once. The input for sequencing was PBMCs from the stem cell graft donor, taken from the stem cell graft. These receptors were collected from a human donor who donated a stem cell graft to a child with acute myeloid leukemia. Each CDR3 is given with its conserved first and last residue. D genes are given only for firm matches. Only some rows state a clone size, as once, few, many or a class for expanded clones.

d_gene: TRBD2; v_gene: TRBV20-1; j_gene: TRBJ2-3; abundance: few; CDR3nt: TGCAGTGCTAGAGATTGGAGCGGGAGCGTAGATACGCAGTATTTT; CDR3aa: CSARDWSGSVDTQYF
d_gene: TRBD1; v_gene: TRBV20-1; j_gene: TRBJ2-7; abundance: many; CDR3nt: TGCAGTGCTAGAGCCCCGGACAGGGTCTCCGAGCAGTACTTC; CDR3aa: CSARAPDRVSEQYF
d_gene: .; v_gene: TRBV29-1; j_gene: TRBJ2-3; abundance: few; CDR3nt: TGCAGCTCCCTTAGGGACCCAACTAGCACAGATACGCAGTATTTT; CDR3aa: CSSLRDPTSTDTQYF
d_gene: TRBD2; v_gene: TRBV28; j_gene: TRBJ2-3; abundance: many; CDR3nt: TGTGCCAGCAGTCTGGGACTAGCGGGAGTCGCAGATACGCAGTATTTT; CDR3aa: CASSLGLAGVADTQYF
d_gene: .; v_gene: TRBV27; j_gene: TRBJ1-4; abundance: many; CDR3nt: TGTGCCAGCAGTTCAAAACAGGGTTGGGCTAATGAAAAACTGTTTTTT; CDR3aa: CASSSKQGWANEKLFF
d_gene: TRBD2; v_gene: TRBV7-3; j_gene: TRBJ2-1; abundance: .; CDR3nt: TGTGCCAGCAGCTCTAGCGGGAGAGGAGAGAGAGGGCAGTTCTTC; CDR3aa: CASSSSGRGERGQFF
d_gene: .; v_gene: TRBV7-2; j_gene: TRBJ2-1; abundance: .; CDR3nt: TGTGCCAGCAGCTTAGCCAGTGTAGCTGTATACAATGAGCAGTTCTTC; CDR3aa: CASSLASVAVYNEQFF
d_gene: TRBD2; v_gene: TRBV20-1; j_gene: TRBJ2-1; abundance: few; CDR3nt: TGCAGTGCTCGAGGGGCTAGCGGCCATGAAGTGAATGAGCAGTTCTTC; CDR3aa: CSARGASGHEVNEQFF
d_gene: TRBD2; v_gene: TRBV20-1; j_gene: TRBJ2-7; abundance: many; CDR3nt: TGCAGTGCTAGAACTAGCGGGTACTCCTACGAGCAGTACTTC; CDR3aa: CSARTSGYSYEQYF
d_gene: .; v_gene: TRBV12-5; j_gene: TRBJ2-3; abundance: .; CDR3nt: TGTGCTAGTGGTTTGCCCGCCCTTCGTCAAACAGATACGCAGTATTTT; CDR3aa: CASGLPALRQTDTQYF
d_gene: TRBD2; v_gene: TRBV11-1; j_gene: TRBJ2-3; abundance: .; CDR3nt: TGTGCCAGCAGCCCAGGGACTAGCGGGAGGGCCGGCGCAGATACGCAGTATTTT; CDR3aa: CASSPGTSGRAGADTQYF
d_gene: TRBD1; v_gene: TRBV7-3; j_gene: TRBJ2-3; abundance: .; CDR3nt: TGTGCCAGCAGCCTAGGGGGACAGGGCCTTTATACGCAGTATTTT; CDR3aa: CASSLGGQGLYTQYF
d_gene: TRBD2; v_gene: TRBV11-2; j_gene: TRBJ2-1; abundance: .; CDR3nt: TGTGCCAGCAGCTTAATAGCGGGAATCAATGAGCAGTTCTTC; CDR3aa: CASSLIAGINEQFF
d_gene: .; v_gene: TRBV7-2; j_gene: TRBJ2-2; abundance: many; CDR3nt: TGTGCCAGCAGCTGGACCGGCGGCGGGGAGCTGTTTTTT; CDR3aa: CASSWTGGGELFF
d_gene: .; v_gene: TRBV12-3/TRBV12-4; j_gene: TRBJ1-1; abundance: many; CDR3nt: TGTGCCAGCAGACTGACGGCCATGAACACTGAAGCTTTCTTT; CDR3aa: CASRLTAMNTEAFF
d_gene: .; v_gene: TRBV20-1; j_gene: TRBJ2-5; abundance: .; CDR3nt: TGCAGTGCTTCTACTAGCGTCCCACAGGGGACCCAGTACTTC; CDR3aa: CSASTSVPQGTQYF
d_gene: TRBD1; v_gene: TRBV20-1; j_gene: TRBJ1-5; abundance: .; CDR3nt: TGCAGTGCCAAACGGACAGGGACTCAGCCCCAGCATTTT; CDR3aa: CSAKRTGTQPQHF
d_gene: .; v_gene: TRBV7-2; j_gene: TRBJ1-5; abundance: few; CDR3nt: TGTGCCAGCAGCTTAGCGTTCTGGGCTAGTCACCAGCATTTT; CDR3aa: CASSLAFWASHQHF
d_gene: TRBD2; v_gene: TRBV7-7; j_gene: TRBJ2-5; abundance: few; CDR3nt: TGTGCTAGCAGCTTCTCAACCGGGAGGGCCGAGTTCCAAGAGACCCAGTACTTC; CDR3aa: CASSFSTGRAEFQETQYF
d_gene: .; v_gene: TRBV28; j_gene: TRBJ1-5; abundance: .; CDR3nt: TGTGCCAGCAGTATCGGGACATCTAATCAGCCCCAGCATTTT; CDR3aa: CASSIGTSNQPQHF
d_gene: TRBD2; v_gene: TRBV6-6; j_gene: TRBJ2-7; abundance: few; CDR3nt: TGTGCCAGCAGTGCCATTCTAGCGGGTGAGCAGTACTTC; CDR3aa: CASSAILAGEQYF
d_gene: .; v_gene: TRBV29-1; j_gene: TRBJ1-5; abundance: many; CDR3nt: TGCAGCGCTAAGAATGGGGGCGATCAGCCCCAGCATTTT; CDR3aa: CSAKNGGDQPQHF
d_gene: TRBD2; v_gene: TRBV29-1; j_gene: TRBJ2-1; abundance: few; CDR3nt: TGCAGTACTAGCGGGAGGGGTAGCTCCTACAATGAGCAGTTCTTC; CDR3aa: CSTSGRGSSYNEQFF
d_gene: .; v_gene: TRBV6-6; j_gene: TRBJ1-1; abundance: few; CDR3nt: TGTGCCAGCAGTTACGTAGAACCTTGGGCTTTCTTT; CDR3aa: CASSYVEPWAFF
d_gene: .; v_gene: TRBV20-1; j_gene: TRBJ2-2; abundance: many; CDR3nt: TGCAGTGCTTCAGGGCATACGGGCGGGGAGCTGTTTTTT; CDR3aa: CSASGHTGGELFF
d_gene: .; v_gene: TRBV9; j_gene: TRBJ2-7; abundance: few; CDR3nt: TGTGCCAGCAGCGTAGCGGCGGACTTCTACGAGCAGTACTTC; CDR3aa: CASSVAADFYEQYF
d_gene: TRBD2; v_gene: TRBV20-1; j_gene: TRBJ2-3; abundance: .; CDR3nt: TGCAGTGCTAGACAAGCGGGAGAAGAAGATACGCAGTATTTT; CDR3aa: CSARQAGEEDTQYF
d_gene: TRBD1; v_gene: TRBV30; j_gene: TRBJ1-6; abundance: few; CDR3nt: TGTGCCTGGGCAACAGGGGGTAATTCACCCCTCCACTTT; CDR3aa: CAWATGGNSPLHF
d_gene: .; v_gene: TRBV10-3; j_gene: TRBJ2-3; abundance: many; CDR3nt: TGTGCCACCGGTGTACAGGGAGCTATAAGCACAGATACGCAGTATTTT; CDR3aa: CATGVQGAISTDTQYF
d_gene: TRBD1; v_gene: TRBV5-1; j_gene: TRBJ2-1; abundance: .; CDR3nt: TGCGCCAGTACACCACAGGGGAATGAGCAGTTCTTC; CDR3aa: CASTPQGNEQFF